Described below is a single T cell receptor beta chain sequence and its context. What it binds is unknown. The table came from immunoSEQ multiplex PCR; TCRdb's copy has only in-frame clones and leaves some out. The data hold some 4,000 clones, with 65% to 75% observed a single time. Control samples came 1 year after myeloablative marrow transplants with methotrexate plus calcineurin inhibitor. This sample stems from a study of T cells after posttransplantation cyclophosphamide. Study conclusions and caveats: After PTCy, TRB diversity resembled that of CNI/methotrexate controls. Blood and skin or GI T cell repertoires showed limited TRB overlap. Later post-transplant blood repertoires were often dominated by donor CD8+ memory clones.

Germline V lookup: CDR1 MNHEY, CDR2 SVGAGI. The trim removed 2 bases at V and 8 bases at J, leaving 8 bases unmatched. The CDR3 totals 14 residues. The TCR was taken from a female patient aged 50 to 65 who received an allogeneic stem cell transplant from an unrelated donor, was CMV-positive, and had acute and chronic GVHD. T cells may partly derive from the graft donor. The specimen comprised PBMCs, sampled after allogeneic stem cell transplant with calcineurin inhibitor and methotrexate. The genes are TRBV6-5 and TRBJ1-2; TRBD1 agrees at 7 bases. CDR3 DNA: TGTGCCAGCAGTTACCGCAGACAGGGAGGAGGCTACACCTTC. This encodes CASSYRRQGGGYTF.